A single sample gave rise to the 29 T cell receptor beta chains below, sequenced in a study of blood T cell repertoires in COVID-19. Profiling relied on immunoSEQ multiplex PCR, and the TCRdb table lists in-frame clones only, not all of them. The data hold approximately 46,000 clones, with roughly nine tenths observed a single time. The source material was peripheral blood. These receptors were obtained from a man between 65 and 85 years old with active COVID-19.

The chain carries TRBV3-1 (or the pseudogene TRBV3-2) and TRBJ2-5, with 8 nucleotides matching TRBD2. The germline V gene has CDR1 LGHDT and CDR2 YNNKEL (reference sequence). J was trimmed by 1 base and V by 6 bases; bases with no gene match: 10. The CDR3 has 16 amino acids. CDR3 loop: CASRPLPSGGQETQYF. CDR3 coding DNA: TGTGCCAGCAGGCCCCTACCAAGCGGGGGCCAAGAGACCCAGTACTTC.

The chain links TRBV5-1 to TRBJ1-1; tentative D call: TRBD1 (5 bases). The germline V and J ends were trimmed by 6 bases and 3 bases, with 12 bases remaining between them. The CDR3 is 13 residues long. Germline CDR1 SGHRS, CDR2 YFSETQ. CDR3 sequence (DNA): TGCGCCAGCAATTCTGGGGGGGACACTGAAGCTTTCTTT. Encoded protein: CASNSGGDTEAFF.

The chain has TRBV19 and TRBJ2-6; D is possibly TRBD2 (6 bases). Germline CDR1 and CDR2: LNHDA and SQIVND (reference sequence). V was trimmed by 10 bases and J by 0 bases, leaving 16 bases between them. CDR3 length: 16 residues. CDR3 bases: TGTGCCACCCTAATGGGGGGTTACTCTGGGGCCAACGTCCTGACTTTC. Protein: CATLMGGYSGANVLTF.

As DNA, the CDR3 is TGTGCCAGCAGTTCTGGTCCGAGGAATTCACCCCTCCACTTT. Protein sequence: CASSSGPRNSPLHF. The chain uses TRBV28 and TRBJ1-6; no clear D gene. Germline V gene lookup returns CDR1 MDHEN and CDR2 SYDVKM. The V and J ends lost 4 bases and 7 bases respectively, with 11 bases between them. The CDR3 extends over 14 amino acids.

The chain couples TRBV6-2 or TRBV6-3 to TRBJ2-3; 10 nucleotides match TRBD1. V shed 5 bases and J 6 bases; nucleotides not matched to a gene: 5. The germline V gene has CDR1 MNHEY and CDR2 SVGEGT. The CDR3 is 14 amino acids. Here the CDR3 DNA reads TGTGCCAGCAGTCGGACAGGGGGTTTGGATACGCAGTATTTT. Translating it yields CASSRTGGLDTQYF.

This CDR3 is CASSRTTRGSLYEQYF. The DNA for the CDR3 is TGTGCCAGTAGTCGTACTACCAGGGGCTCCCTCTACGAGCAGTACTTC. The gene calls are TRBV19 and TRBJ2-7; D is possibly TRBD1 (6 bases). This CDR3 is built from 16 residues. The germline CDR1 and CDR2 sequences are LNHDA and SQIVND (reference sequence). Deletions cut 5 bases from V and 3 bases from J, with 20 bases between.

The rearrangement uses TRBV6-5 and TRBJ2-7; 8 bases match TRBD1. The V gene end was trimmed by 10 bases and the J gene end by 2 bases; junction bases not matched to a gene: 4. Germline CDR1 is MNHEY and CDR2 is SVGAGI. This CDR3 comprises 12 residues. The CDR3 sequence: CATDRGTYEQYF. CDR3 coding DNA: TGTGCCACCGACAGGGGCACCTACGAGCAGTACTTC.

This chain joins TRBV5-4 and TRBJ1-2, with 8 bases that match TRBD1. CDR3 length: 14 amino acids. J was trimmed by 4 bases and V by 4 bases; bases with no gene match: 6. Germline V gives CDR1 SGHNT, CDR2 YYREEE (reference sequence). In DNA form, the CDR3 reads TGTGCCAGCAGCCTGGACAGGGAGGGCTATGGCTACACCTTC. This translates into CASSLDREGYGYTF.

The gene calls are TRBV6-5 and TRBJ1-2; unclear D gene. The CDR3 is 15 residues long. Germline assignment: CDR1 MNHEY and CDR2 SVGAGI. V was cut by 0 bases and J by 3 bases, with 11 bases left in between. The CDR3: CASSYSSPRDYGYTF. The CDR3 region has the DNA TGTGCCAGCAGTTACTCTTCCCCACGGGACTATGGCTACACCTTC.

This chain joins TRBV4-3 and TRBJ2-2; the D is unclear. Germline V CDR1 and CDR2: LGHNA, YSLEER. The CDR3 spans 16 residues. V gave up 1 base and J gave up 2 bases, with 11 bases separating them. This chain's CDR3 is CASSQGSHTNTGELFF. The CDR3 nucleotides are TGCGCCAGCAGCCAAGGGAGCCATACAAACACCGGGGAGCTGTTTTTT.

Here the CDR3 DNA reads TGTGCCAGCAGCTTGGTCGTGACAGGGGGCGCGGCAGACTATGGCTACACCTTC. Residues: CASSLVVTGGAADYGYTF. V gene TRBV5-6 combines with J gene TRBJ1-2; 10 bases align to TRBD1. Losses at the gene ends were 0 bases for V and 3 bases for J; bases not matched to a gene: 11. Germline V gene sequence: CDR1 SGHDT, CDR2 YYEEEE. The CDR3 is made up of 18 amino acids.

This clone was found a few times. The chain carries TRBV19 and TRBJ2-2; no reliable D call. The V gene lost 2 bases and the J gene lost 7 bases, with 2 bases spanning the gap. CDR1 and CDR2 (germline): LNHDA, SQIVND (reference sequence). This CDR3 is 11 amino acids long. CDR3 region: CASSIYGELFF. The CDR3 DNA follows: TGTGCCAGTAGTATATACGGGGAGCTGTTTTTT. The entire variable domain, with the rest obtained from reference TRBV19 and TRBJ2-2, is as follows: DGGITQSPKYLFRKEGQNVTLSCEQNLNHDAMYWYRQDPGQGLRLIYYSQIVNDFQKGDIAEGYSVSREKKESFPLTVTSAQKNPTAFYLCASSIYGELFFGEGSRLTVL.

This clone has a single count. The J gene is TRBJ1-4, the V gene TRBV7-9; TRBD1 agrees at 7 bases. Germline V gene data show CDR1 as SEHNR and CDR2 as FQNEAQ (reference sequence). V lost 5 bases and J lost 8; bases outside the gene matches: 11. This CDR3 has 15 amino acids. The CDR3, as DNA: TGTGCCAGCAGCATCCAACAGGGGATTGGGGAAAAACTGTTTTTT. It is translated as CASSIQQGIGEKLFF.

The chain recombines TRBV12-3 or TRBV12-4 with TRBJ2-1; possibly TRBD1 for D (5 bases). The CDR3 contains 11 residues. V was clipped by 6 bases and J by 8 bases, with 8 bases between them. The CDR3, as DNA: TGTGCCAGCAGAAGGGGCTATGAGCAGTTCTTC. Translated: CASRRGYEQFF.

A word on this clone: The identical CDR3 is also encoded by other nucleotide sequences in the sample. This rearrangement joins TRBV28 to TRBJ2-2; no definite D call. The CDR3 extends over 12 amino acids. V was clipped by 3 bases and J by 4 bases, with 3 bases between them. Germline CDR1 reads MDHEN; CDR2 reads SYDVKM. Written as DNA, the CDR3 is TGTGCCAGCAGTTTTCTCACCGGGGAGCTGTTTTTT. It encodes CASSFLTGELFF.

V is TRBV29-1 and J is TRBJ2-7, with D tentatively TRBD1 (5 bases). The germline gives CDR1 SQVTM, CDR2 ANQGSEA. The CDR3 covers 12 residues. Trimming took off 5 bases at V and 7 bases at J, with 15 bases between the two ends. In DNA form, the CDR3 reads TGCAGCGTTCAGGGTTCCTTAGATGAGCAGTACTTC. Translated: CSVQGSLDEQYF.

This chain uses TRBV15 with TRBJ1-1; the D gene is possibly TRBD1 (5 bases). Germline assignment: CDR1 LNHNV and CDR2 YYDKDF (reference sequence). V gave up 0 bases and J gave up 1 base, with 9 bases separating them. This CDR3 comprises 15 residues. The CDR3 DNA reads TGTGCCACCAGCAGAGATCGCGGGGGGAACACTGAAGCTTTCTTT. Translation: CATSRDRGGNTEAFF.

This sequence joins TRBV10-3 and TRBJ2-7; 9 nucleotides line up with TRBD1. The germline V gene has CDR1 ENHRY and CDR2 SYGVKD. Unmatched junction bases numbered 11, after V lost 8 bases and J lost 3 bases. The CDR3 is made up of 15 amino acids. The CDR3 region has the DNA TGTGCCATCGGATTCGGGACAGGGTCCTACTACGAGCAGTACTTC. It is translated as CAIGFGTGSYYEQYF.

The chain employs TRBV6-5 and TRBJ2-7; the match to TRBD1 covers 10 bases. Germline V CDR1 and CDR2: MNHEY, SVGAGI. V lost 5 bases, J lost 5 bases, and 6 bases stayed unmatched. There are 14 residues in the CDR3. The CDR3 nucleotides read TGTGCCAGCAGTAAAAGACAGGGGGCGGACGAGCAGTACTTC. Its translation is CASSKRQGADEQYF.

Only one count was recorded for this clone. V usage is TRBV24-1 and J usage is TRBJ2-5, with D possibly matching TRBD1 (5 bases). V was clipped by 2 bases and J by 2 bases, with 11 bases between them. This CDR3 is 15 amino acids long. The V gene's germline CDR1 is KGHDR and CDR2 SFDVKD. This CDR3 reads CATSDSMTVQETQYF. The CDR3 bases are TGTGCCACCAGTGATTCGATGACAGTACAAGAGACCCAGTACTTC.

The J gene is TRBJ1-5, the V gene TRBV6-4; D possibly corresponds to TRBD1 (5 bases). V shed 7 bases and J shed 3 bases, with 16 bases lying between them. Germline values: CDR1 MRHNA, CDR2 SNTAGT. CDR3 length equals 15 residues. The CDR3: CASTHGGGVNQPQHF. CDR3 DNA sequence: TGTGCCAGCACCCATGGGGGAGGCGTCAATCAGCCCCAGCATTTT.

The chain links TRBV5-4 to TRBJ2-2, with TRBD1 matching over 9 bases. The CDR3 spans 14 residues. CDR1 and CDR2 (germline): SGHNT, YYREEE (reference sequence). V dropped 4 bases and J dropped 6; count of bases not matched to a gene: 4. CDR3 DNA sequence: TGTGCCAGCAGCCGACAGGGGGGGTCCGGGGAGCTGTTTTTT. As protein: CASSRQGGSGELFF.

J is TRBJ1-5 and V is TRBV27; D gene ambiguous. CDR1 is MNHEY and CDR2 is SMNVEV in the germline V gene (reference sequence). The CDR3 is made up of 15 amino acids. The V and J ends lost 2 bases and 0 bases respectively, with 8 bases between them. The CDR3 DNA sequence: TGTGCCAGCAGTTTACAAGCTTATAGCAATCAGCCCCAGCATTTT. Translation gives CASSLQAYSNQPQHF.

The chain combines TRBV18 with TRBJ2-1; TRBD2 matches 10 bases. Germline V lookup: CDR1 KGHSH, CDR2 LQKENI. There are 19 residues in the CDR3. Trimming took 5 bases from V and 4 from J; bases not matched to a gene: 17. DNA for the CDR3: TGTGCCAGCTCATCGATTTCGGCTAGCGGGGGCTTATTATACAATGAGCAGTTCTTC. Translation: CASSSISASGGLLYNEQFF.

The chain links TRBV9 to TRBJ1-1, with D perhaps matching TRBD1 (6 bases). Per the germline V gene, CDR1 is SGDLS and CDR2 is YYNGEE. Trimming removed 0 bases at V and 0 bases at J, with 12 bases between. The CDR3 is 16 amino acids. The CDR3 bases are TGTGCCAGCAGCGTAGTACCTACAGGGATGAACACTGAAGCTTTCTTT. This sequence encodes CASSVVPTGMNTEAFF. The full variable domain, completed using reference TRBV9 and TRBJ1-1, is DSGVTQTPKHLITATGQRVTLRCSPRSGDLSVYWYQQSLDQGLQFLIQYYNGEERAKGNILERFSAQQFPDLHSELNLSSLELGDSALYFCASSVVPTGMNTEAFFGQGTRLTVV.

The chain links TRBV7-9 to TRBJ1-5; tentatively, D is TRBD1 (5 bases). Germline V lookup: CDR1 SEHNR, CDR2 FQNEAQ (reference sequence). The CDR3 length is 17 residues. The V end was cut by 1 base, the J end by 4 bases, with 17 bases between. The CDR3 DNA reads as TGTGCCAGCAGCTTAGGGGGCGGGGGGAAAAGGAATCAGCCCCAGCATTTT. It specifies CASSLGGGGKRNQPQHF.

This clone was observed once. The chain employs TRBV6-5 and TRBJ2-5, with 10 bases aligning to TRBD2. The V gene end was trimmed by 2 bases and the J gene end by 4 bases; junction bases not matched to a gene: 7. This CDR3 is 16 amino acids long. The germline V gene encodes CDR1 MNHEY and CDR2 SVGAGI. This CDR3 reads CASSYALAGSGETQYF. DNA for the CDR3: TGTGCCAGCAGTTACGCACTAGCGGGGTCTGGAGAGACCCAGTACTTC.

This clone came up once. This CDR3 is CASSLDRGADEQYF. In DNA form, the CDR3 reads TGTGCCAGCAGCTTAGACAGGGGGGCTGACGAGCAGTACTTC. J is TRBJ2-7 and V is TRBV11-2; D perhaps matches TRBD1 (7 bases). The CDR3 consists of 14 residues. V lost 0 bases to trimming and J lost 5 bases, with 11 bases between them. Germline values: CDR1 SGHAT, CDR2 FQNNGV.

The chain uses TRBV19 and TRBJ1-1; TRBD1 aligns across 11 bases. The CDR3 loop spans 15 amino acids. Losses at the gene ends were 4 bases for V and 6 bases for J; bases not matched to a gene: 7. Germline V gene lookup returns CDR1 LNHDA and CDR2 SQIVND (reference sequence). This CDR3 is CASSTLDRGPAEAFF. The CDR3 DNA follows: TGTGCCAGTAGTACACTGGACAGGGGGCCGGCTGAAGCTTTCTTT.